A selection of T cell receptor beta chains follows, all from one sample in a study of lymphopenia after photon versus proton radiotherapy. Sequenced by immunoSEQ multiplex PCR; TCRdb stores in-frame clones only, minus some. The profile covers about 160,000 clones, with less than 90% appearing a single time and 4% to 5% taken by the ten largest. Source: peripheral blood, taken from a patient treated with photon-based radiotherapy. These receptors were collected from a man aged 50 to 59 with gastric cancer. The CDR3 runs from the conserved cysteine through the conserved F or W. A D gene is named only where the DNA matches it firmly. For some rows the clone size is stated as once, few or many, or as a class when expanded; others skip it.

d_call: TRBD2; j_call: TRBJ2-7; v_call: TRBV11-2; cdr3_length: 14; clone_size: NA; cdr3_nt: TGTGCCAGCAGCTCTCTAGCGGGAGTCTACGAGCAGTACTTC; cdr3_aa: CASSSLAGVYEQYF
d_call: TRBD2; j_call: TRBJ2-7; v_call: TRBV30; cdr3_length: 13; clone_size: NA; cdr3_nt: TGTGCCTGGAGTGGGCTAGCGGGCTCAGGGCAGTACTTC; cdr3_aa: CAWSGLAGSGQYF
d_call: TRBD1; j_call: TRBJ2-7; v_call: TRBV9; cdr3_length: 15; clone_size: NA; cdr3_nt: TGTGCCAGCAGCGAAGAGTCAGGGGGCTATTACGAGCAGTACTTC; cdr3_aa: CASSEESGGYYEQYF
d_call: NA; j_call: TRBJ2-1; v_call: TRBV18; cdr3_length: 13; clone_size: NA; cdr3_nt: TGTGCCAGCTCACCAGGTTCGGGTAATGAGCAGTTCTTC; cdr3_aa: CASSPGSGNEQFF
d_call: NA; j_call: TRBJ2-7; v_call: TRBV7-9; cdr3_length: 15; clone_size: NA; cdr3_nt: TGTGCCAGCAGCCATAGGGAGACGGGGCTCCACGAGCAGTACTTC; cdr3_aa: CASSHRETGLHEQYF
d_call: NA; j_call: TRBJ2-2; v_call: TRBV6-5; cdr3_length: 14; clone_size: NA; cdr3_nt: TGTGCCAGCAGTTCGCGCCCCGGCACCGGGGAGCTGTTTTTT; cdr3_aa: CASSSRPGTGELFF
d_call: NA; j_call: TRBJ1-1; v_call: TRBV4-1; cdr3_length: 13; clone_size: NA; cdr3_nt: TGCGCCAGCAGCCAAGTCGTCCCCACTGAAGCTTTCTTT; cdr3_aa: CASSQVVPTEAFF
d_call: NA; j_call: TRBJ1-4; v_call: TRBV5-4; cdr3_length: 14; clone_size: NA; cdr3_nt: TGTGCCAGCAGCCCAGCCAGGGAGGGTGAAAAACTGTTTTTT; cdr3_aa: CASSPAREGEKLFF
d_call: NA; j_call: TRBJ1-1; v_call: TRBV29-1; cdr3_length: 13; clone_size: NA; cdr3_nt: TGCAGCGCCTCGACAGGCTCGGTAACTGAAGCTTTCTTT; cdr3_aa: CSASTGSVTEAFF
d_call: TRBD2; j_call: TRBJ2-7; v_call: TRBV18; cdr3_length: 16; clone_size: NA; cdr3_nt: TGTGCCAGCTCACCACCCACTAGCGGGAGGGGTTACGAGCAGTACTTC; cdr3_aa: CASSPPTSGRGYEQYF
d_call: TRBD1; j_call: TRBJ1-5; v_call: TRBV2; cdr3_length: 13; clone_size: NA; cdr3_nt: TGTGCCAGAGGACAGGGGCCCGATGGGCCCCAGCATTTT; cdr3_aa: CARGQGPDGPQHF
d_call: TRBD1; j_call: TRBJ2-3; v_call: TRBV18; cdr3_length: 17; clone_size: few; cdr3_nt: TGTGCCAGCTCAGCGTCTGACAGGGGAGGCCGCACAGATACGCAGTATTTT; cdr3_aa: CASSASDRGGRTDTQYF
d_call: NA; j_call: TRBJ1-1; v_call: TRBV10-2; cdr3_length: 13; clone_size: NA; cdr3_nt: TGCGCCAGCAGCCCTTTCCAGAACACTGAAGCTTTCTTT; cdr3_aa: CASSPFQNTEAFF
d_call: NA; j_call: TRBJ1-5; v_call: TRBV5-1; cdr3_length: 13; clone_size: NA; cdr3_nt: TGCGCCAGCAGCCCTGGGGACGATCAGCCCCAGCATTTT; cdr3_aa: CASSPGDDQPQHF
d_call: TRBD2; j_call: TRBJ2-1; v_call: TRBV5-6; cdr3_length: 17; clone_size: NA; cdr3_nt: TGTGCCAGCAGCCGACTAAGCGGGAGGGCCGCCTACAATGAGCAGTTCTTC; cdr3_aa: CASSRLSGRAAYNEQFF
d_call: TRBD1; j_call: TRBJ2-7; v_call: TRBV5-1; cdr3_length: 13; clone_size: NA; cdr3_nt: TGCGCCAGCACCTGGAGGGGACAGGGCGAGCAGTACTTC; cdr3_aa: CASTWRGQGEQYF
d_call: NA; j_call: TRBJ1-2; v_call: TRBV5-1; cdr3_length: 13; clone_size: few; cdr3_nt: TGCGCCAGCAGCTTACAGGCTAACTATGGCTACACCTTC; cdr3_aa: CASSLQANYGYTF
d_call: NA; j_call: TRBJ2-1; v_call: TRBV2; cdr3_length: 15; clone_size: NA; cdr3_nt: TGTGCCAGCAGTGATGCAGCCAAGATAAACAATGAGCAGTTCTTC; cdr3_aa: CASSDAAKINNEQFF
d_call: NA; j_call: TRBJ1-2; v_call: TRBV6-5; cdr3_length: 12; clone_size: NA; cdr3_nt: TGTGCCAGTAGGGGTTACGAGTATGGCTACACCTTC; cdr3_aa: CASRGYEYGYTF
d_call: TRBD1; j_call: TRBJ2-1; v_call: TRBV6-1; cdr3_length: 14; clone_size: NA; cdr3_nt: TGTGCCAGTTCCCCGGGACAGAACTACAATGAGCAGTTCTTC; cdr3_aa: CASSPGQNYNEQFF
d_call: NA; j_call: TRBJ2-5; v_call: TRBV18; cdr3_length: 15; clone_size: NA; cdr3_nt: TGTGCCAGCTCACCAGAGGGAATGATTGGGGAGACCCAGTACTTC; cdr3_aa: CASSPEGMIGETQYF
d_call: NA; j_call: TRBJ2-7; v_call: TRBV20-1; cdr3_length: 11; clone_size: few; cdr3_nt: TGCAGTGCTAGTCACTTAGACGAGCAGTACTTC; cdr3_aa: CSASHLDEQYF
d_call: TRBD1; j_call: TRBJ1-5; v_call: TRBV4-2; cdr3_length: 16; clone_size: NA; cdr3_nt: TGTGCCAGCAGCCAAGAGGGGACAGGGGCGGGTCAGCCCCAGCATTTT; cdr3_aa: CASSQEGTGAGQPQHF
d_call: TRBD2; j_call: TRBJ2-5; v_call: TRBV14; cdr3_length: 18; clone_size: NA; cdr3_nt: TGTGCCAGCAGCCAAGATTTTAGCGGGAGTATCTTTGAGGAGACCCAGTACTTC; cdr3_aa: CASSQDFSGSIFEETQYF
d_call: NA; j_call: TRBJ1-4; v_call: TRBV28; cdr3_length: 14; clone_size: NA; cdr3_nt: TGTGCCAGCAGGGGCTCGGAGGCGCCTCGAGAACTGTTTTTT; cdr3_aa: CASRGSEAPRELFF
d_call: TRBD2; j_call: TRBJ2-1; v_call: TRBV6-6; cdr3_length: 13; clone_size: NA; cdr3_nt: TGTGCCACCTTAGCGGGATTAGGCAATGAGCAGTTCTTC; cdr3_aa: CATLAGLGNEQFF
d_call: TRBD1; j_call: TRBJ1-1; v_call: TRBV6-5; cdr3_length: 15; clone_size: NA; cdr3_nt: TGTGCCAGCAGTGCAGACAGGGGGCAGGACACTGAAGCTTTCTTT; cdr3_aa: CASSADRGQDTEAFF
d_call: NA; j_call: TRBJ1-5; v_call: TRBV6-6; cdr3_length: 15; clone_size: NA; cdr3_nt: TGTGCCAGCAGAGTACAGGAATCCGTCAATCAGCCCCAGCATTTT; cdr3_aa: CASRVQESVNQPQHF
d_call: TRBD1; j_call: TRBJ2-7; v_call: TRBV7-8; cdr3_length: 16; clone_size: NA; cdr3_nt: TGTGCCAGCAGCCCGATTCCCAGGACAGGGCCTTACGAGCAGTACTTC; cdr3_aa: CASSPIPRTGPYEQYF
d_call: TRBD1; j_call: TRBJ2-7; v_call: TRBV5-6; cdr3_length: 14; clone_size: NA; cdr3_nt: TGTGCCAGCAGCCAGCCGGGACAGGGGGACGAGCAGTACTTC; cdr3_aa: CASSQPGQGDEQYF
d_call: NA; j_call: TRBJ2-2; v_call: TRBV4-1; cdr3_length: 16; clone_size: NA; cdr3_nt: TGCGCCAGCAGCGATACGCCCCCCAGAAACACCGGGGAGCTGTTTTTT; cdr3_aa: CASSDTPPRNTGELFF
d_call: TRBD1; j_call: TRBJ2-2; v_call: TRBV19; cdr3_length: 16; clone_size: NA; cdr3_nt: TGTGCCAGTAGCCCCGGGACAGGGGGATTGGGCGGGGAGCTGTTTTTT; cdr3_aa: CASSPGTGGLGGELFF
d_call: NA; j_call: TRBJ1-3; v_call: TRBV19; cdr3_length: 14; clone_size: NA; cdr3_nt: TGTGCCAGTATCGGGGGAAGCTCTGGAAACACCATATATTTT; cdr3_aa: CASIGGSSGNTIYF
d_call: TRBD2; j_call: TRBJ2-7; v_call: TRBV27; cdr3_length: 17; clone_size: NA; cdr3_nt: TGTGCCAGCAGTTTGGCACCGGGACTAGCGGGAACCTACGAGCAGTACTTC; cdr3_aa: CASSLAPGLAGTYEQYF
d_call: NA; j_call: TRBJ2-1; v_call: TRBV13; cdr3_length: 12; clone_size: NA; cdr3_nt: TGTGCCAGCAGCCCGACGGGGGAAGAGCAGTTCTTC; cdr3_aa: CASSPTGEEQFF
d_call: NA; j_call: TRBJ2-3; v_call: TRBV30; cdr3_length: 15; clone_size: NA; cdr3_nt: TGTGCCTGGAGTGTACGGGACGGGGTCCGAGATACGCAGTATTTT; cdr3_aa: CAWSVRDGVRDTQYF
d_call: NA; j_call: TRBJ2-7; v_call: TRBV2; cdr3_length: 12; clone_size: NA; cdr3_nt: TGTGCCAGCCACGGGGGCTGGCGCGAGCAGTACTTC; cdr3_aa: CASHGGWREQYF
d_call: TRBD1; j_call: TRBJ2-6; v_call: TRBV6-5; cdr3_length: 15; clone_size: NA; cdr3_nt: TGTGCCAGCAGCCCCGACAGGGCTGGGGCCAACGTCCTGACTTTC; cdr3_aa: CASSPDRAGANVLTF
d_call: NA; j_call: TRBJ1-5; v_call: TRBV19; cdr3_length: 16; clone_size: NA; cdr3_nt: TGTGCCAGTAGCGACCCGGGTCGGGGGGCGGGACAGCCCCAGCATTTT; cdr3_aa: CASSDPGRGAGQPQHF
d_call: NA; j_call: TRBJ2-2; v_call: TRBV6-5; cdr3_length: 15; clone_size: NA; cdr3_nt: TGTGCCAGCAGCCTACAGGGAGGGGGCACCGGGGAGCTGTTTTTT; cdr3_aa: CASSLQGGGTGELFF
d_call: TRBD1; j_call: TRBJ2-7; v_call: TRBV7-2; cdr3_length: 14; clone_size: NA; cdr3_nt: TGTGCCAGCAGCTCCGGACAGGGGGCGCGGGAGCAGTACTTC; cdr3_aa: CASSSGQGAREQYF
d_call: NA; j_call: TRBJ2-6; v_call: TRBV15; cdr3_length: 16; clone_size: NA; cdr3_nt: TGTGCCACCAGCAGTGGACAACCCTCTGGGGCCAACGTCCTGACTTTC; cdr3_aa: CATSSGQPSGANVLTF
d_call: NA; j_call: TRBJ2-5; v_call: TRBV11-2; cdr3_length: 11; clone_size: few; cdr3_nt: TGTGCCAGCAGCTTGCAAGAGACCCAGTACTTC; cdr3_aa: CASSLQETQYF
d_call: NA; j_call: TRBJ2-2; v_call: TRBV21-1; cdr3_length: 15; clone_size: once; cdr3_nt: TGTGCCAGCAGGCAAGACACACCAAGGGCCGGGGAGCTGTTTTTT; cdr3_aa: CASRQDTPRAGELFF
d_call: TRBD1; j_call: TRBJ1-2; v_call: TRBV29-1; cdr3_length: 11; clone_size: few; cdr3_nt: TGCAGCGCGGGGACAGTGTATGGCTACACCTTC; cdr3_aa: CSAGTVYGYTF
d_call: NA; j_call: TRBJ1-3; v_call: TRBV15; cdr3_length: 15; clone_size: NA; cdr3_nt: TGTGCCACCAGCAAGCAACAGGGTTCTGGAAACACCATATATTTT; cdr3_aa: CATSKQQGSGNTIYF
d_call: NA; j_call: TRBJ1-1; v_call: TRBV9; cdr3_length: 14; clone_size: NA; cdr3_nt: TGTGCCAGCAGCTTCGGACTGATGAACACTGAAGCTTTCTTT; cdr3_aa: CASSFGLMNTEAFF
d_call: NA; j_call: TRBJ2-7; v_call: TRBV6-6; cdr3_length: 13; clone_size: few; cdr3_nt: TGTGCCAGCAGTTACGAGGGAACCTACGAGCAGTACTTC; cdr3_aa: CASSYEGTYEQYF
d_call: TRBD2; j_call: TRBJ2-1; v_call: TRBV19; cdr3_length: 15; clone_size: NA; cdr3_nt: TGTGCCAGTATGCCGGGACTATACCCCTACAATGAGCAGTTCTTC; cdr3_aa: CASMPGLYPYNEQFF
d_call: NA; j_call: TRBJ1-1; v_call: TRBV4-3; cdr3_length: 16; clone_size: NA; cdr3_nt: TGCGCCAGCAGCCAAGTCCTAAACTTCGGGAACACTGAAGCTTTCTTT; cdr3_aa: CASSQVLNFGNTEAFF
d_call: NA; j_call: TRBJ2-6; v_call: TRBV5-4; cdr3_length: 17; clone_size: NA; cdr3_nt: TGTGCCAGCAGCTTGGGGATCGGACGCTCTGGGGCCAACGTCCTGACTTTC; cdr3_aa: CASSLGIGRSGANVLTF
d_call: TRBD1; j_call: TRBJ1-2; v_call: TRBV5-6; cdr3_length: 14; clone_size: NA; cdr3_nt: TGTGCCAGCAGCTCCTTGGACAGGGACTATGGCTACACCTTC; cdr3_aa: CASSSLDRDYGYTF
d_call: NA; j_call: TRBJ2-2; v_call: TRBV5-1; cdr3_length: 14; clone_size: NA; cdr3_nt: TGCGCCAGCAGCTTGTCACAAGGGACCGGGGAGCTGTTTTTT; cdr3_aa: CASSLSQGTGELFF
d_call: NA; j_call: TRBJ2-5; v_call: TRBV25-1; cdr3_length: 14; clone_size: NA; cdr3_nt: TGTGCCAGCAGTGAATATTGGACAAAAGAGACCCAGTACTTC; cdr3_aa: CASSEYWTKETQYF